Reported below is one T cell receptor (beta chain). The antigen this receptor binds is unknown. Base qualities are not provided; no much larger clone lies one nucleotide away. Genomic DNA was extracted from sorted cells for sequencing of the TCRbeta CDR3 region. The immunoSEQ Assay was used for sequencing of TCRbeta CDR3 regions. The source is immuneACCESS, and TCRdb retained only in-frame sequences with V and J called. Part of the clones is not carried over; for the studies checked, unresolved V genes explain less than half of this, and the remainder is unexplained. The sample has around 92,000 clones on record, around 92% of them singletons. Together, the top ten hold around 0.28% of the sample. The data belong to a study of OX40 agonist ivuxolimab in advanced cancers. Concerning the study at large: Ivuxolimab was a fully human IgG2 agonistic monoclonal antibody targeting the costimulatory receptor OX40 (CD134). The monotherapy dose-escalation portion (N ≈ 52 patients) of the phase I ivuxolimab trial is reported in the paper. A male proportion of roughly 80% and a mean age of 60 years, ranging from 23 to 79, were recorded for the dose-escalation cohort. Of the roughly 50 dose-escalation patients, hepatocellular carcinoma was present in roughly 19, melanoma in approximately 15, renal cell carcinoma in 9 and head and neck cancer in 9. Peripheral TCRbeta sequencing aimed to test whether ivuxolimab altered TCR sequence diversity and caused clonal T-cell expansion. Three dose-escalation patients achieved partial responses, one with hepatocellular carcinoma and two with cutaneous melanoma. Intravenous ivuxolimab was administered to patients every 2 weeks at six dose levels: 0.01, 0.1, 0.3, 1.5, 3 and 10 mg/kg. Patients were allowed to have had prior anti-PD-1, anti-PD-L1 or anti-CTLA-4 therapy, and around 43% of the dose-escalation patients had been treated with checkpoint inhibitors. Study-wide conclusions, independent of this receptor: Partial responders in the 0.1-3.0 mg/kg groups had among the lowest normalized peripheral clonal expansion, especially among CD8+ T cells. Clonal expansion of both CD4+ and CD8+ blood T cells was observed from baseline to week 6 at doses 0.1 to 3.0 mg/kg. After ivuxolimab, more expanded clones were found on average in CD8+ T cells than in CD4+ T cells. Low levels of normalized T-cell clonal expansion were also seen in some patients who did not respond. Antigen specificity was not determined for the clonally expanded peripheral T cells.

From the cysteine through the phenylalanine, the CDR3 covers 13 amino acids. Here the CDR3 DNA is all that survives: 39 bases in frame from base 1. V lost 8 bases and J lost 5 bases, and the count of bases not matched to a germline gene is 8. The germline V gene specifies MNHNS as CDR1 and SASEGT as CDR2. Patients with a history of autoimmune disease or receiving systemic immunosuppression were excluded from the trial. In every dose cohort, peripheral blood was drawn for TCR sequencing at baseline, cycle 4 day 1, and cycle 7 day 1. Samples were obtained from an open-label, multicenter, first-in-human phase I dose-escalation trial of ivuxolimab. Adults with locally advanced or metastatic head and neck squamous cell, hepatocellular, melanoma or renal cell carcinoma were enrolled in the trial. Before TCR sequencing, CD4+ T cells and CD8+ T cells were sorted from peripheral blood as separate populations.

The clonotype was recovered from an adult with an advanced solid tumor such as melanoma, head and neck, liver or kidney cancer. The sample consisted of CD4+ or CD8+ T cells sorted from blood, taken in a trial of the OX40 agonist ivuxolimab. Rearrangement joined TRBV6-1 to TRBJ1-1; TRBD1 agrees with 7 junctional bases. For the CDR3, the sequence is CASGDSDGTEAFF. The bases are TGTGCCAGCGGGGACAGTGACGGGACTGAAGCTTTCTTT.